These T cell receptor beta chains were read from a single sample in a study of cytomegalovirus exposure and HLA in healthy donors. The table came from immunoSEQ multiplex PCR; TCRdb's copy has only in-frame clones and leaves some out. The sample lists 180,000 or so clones; over 75% were seen once. Sequenced sample: PBMCs. The source of these receptors is a man aged 18 to 30 in good health and CMV-seropositive. Each CDR3 is given without its conserved first and last residue. The order of the fields is V gene, J gene, CDR3 protein.

V gene: TRBV11-2; J gene: TRBJ2-5; CDR3 protein: ASSRGETQY
V gene: TRBV4-1; J gene: TRBJ2-3; CDR3 protein: ASSQLNTDTQY
V gene: TRBV2; J gene: TRBJ1-2; CDR3 protein: ASREVGGYT
V gene: TRBV19; J gene: TRBJ2-2; CDR3 protein: ASSISGGQNTGELF
V gene: TRBV15; J gene: TRBJ2-1; CDR3 protein: ATSVGESSYNEQF
V gene: TRBV6-1; J gene: TRBJ2-3; CDR3 protein: ASMKSPDTQY
V gene: TRBV12-5; J gene: TRBJ1-5; CDR3 protein: ASGLTTASQPQH
V gene: TRBV19; J gene: TRBJ1-5; CDR3 protein: ASSMSESVAGQPQH
V gene: TRBV6-5; J gene: TRBJ1-5; CDR3 protein: ASSPLGQGDQPQH
V gene: TRBV11-2; J gene: TRBJ1-1; CDR3 protein: ASSIKQDRDTEAF
V gene: TRBV11-2; J gene: TRBJ2-1; CDR3 protein: ASSATLAGGNEQF
V gene: TRBV6-1; J gene: TRBJ2-7; CDR3 protein: ASRPGTRKEYEQY
V gene: TRBV5-5; J gene: TRBJ2-3; CDR3 protein: ASSPGQGPDTQY
V gene: TRBV7-2; J gene: TRBJ2-5; CDR3 protein: ASSRLWGRIETQY
V gene: TRBV11-2; J gene: TRBJ1-2; CDR3 protein: ASSLIEGRGGYT
V gene: TRBV5-1; J gene: TRBJ1-6; CDR3 protein: ASSPDGQGNSPLH
V gene: TRBV7-8; J gene: TRBJ1-4; CDR3 protein: ASSLLGTSTNEKLF
V gene: TRBV7-9; J gene: TRBJ1-4; CDR3 protein: ASSLAPGQGGGNEKLF
V gene: TRBV4-3; J gene: TRBJ1-1; CDR3 protein: ASSQDRDRIRNTEAF
V gene: TRBV29-1; J gene: TRBJ2-2; CDR3 protein: SVQWPTGVGGELF
V gene: TRBV14; J gene: TRBJ2-5; CDR3 protein: ASSRLIGTAQETQY
V gene: TRBV9; J gene: TRBJ2-1; CDR3 protein: ASSVVAGGNNEQF
V gene: TRBV9; J gene: TRBJ2-5; CDR3 protein: ASSVANSPGQKKSSLEETQY